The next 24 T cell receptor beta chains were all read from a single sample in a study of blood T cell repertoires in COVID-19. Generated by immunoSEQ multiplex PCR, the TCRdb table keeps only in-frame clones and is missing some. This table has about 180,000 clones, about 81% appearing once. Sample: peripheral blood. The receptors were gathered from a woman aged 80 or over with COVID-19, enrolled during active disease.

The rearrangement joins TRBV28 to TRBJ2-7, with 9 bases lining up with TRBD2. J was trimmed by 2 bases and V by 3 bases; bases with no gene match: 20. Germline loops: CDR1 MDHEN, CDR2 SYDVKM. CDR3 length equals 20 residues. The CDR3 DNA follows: TGTGCCAGCAGTTTGTGGATCCCTGGCCGGAGTAGCGGGAGCCCCTACGAGCAGTACTTC. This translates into CASSLWIPGRSSGSPYEQYF.

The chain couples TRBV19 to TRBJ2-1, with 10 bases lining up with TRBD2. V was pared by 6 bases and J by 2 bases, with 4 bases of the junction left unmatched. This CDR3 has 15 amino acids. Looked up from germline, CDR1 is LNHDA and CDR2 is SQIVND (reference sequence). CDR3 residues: CASRISGGPYNEQFF. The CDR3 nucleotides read TGTGCCAGTAGAATTAGCGGGGGGCCCTACAATGAGCAGTTCTTC.

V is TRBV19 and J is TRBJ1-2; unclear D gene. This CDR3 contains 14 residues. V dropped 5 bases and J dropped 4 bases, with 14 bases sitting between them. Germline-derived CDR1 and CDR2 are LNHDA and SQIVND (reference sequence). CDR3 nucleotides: TGTGCCAGTAGTTCGCCCGGTGAGGGCTATGGCTACACCTTC. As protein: CASSSPGEGYGYTF.

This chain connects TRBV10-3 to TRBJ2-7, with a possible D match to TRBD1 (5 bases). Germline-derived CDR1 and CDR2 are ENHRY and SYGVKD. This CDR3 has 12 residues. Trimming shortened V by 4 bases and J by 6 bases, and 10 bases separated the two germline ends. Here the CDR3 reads CAISVQGVEQYF. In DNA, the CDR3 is TGTGCCATCAGTGTTCAAGGGGTCGAGCAGTACTTC.

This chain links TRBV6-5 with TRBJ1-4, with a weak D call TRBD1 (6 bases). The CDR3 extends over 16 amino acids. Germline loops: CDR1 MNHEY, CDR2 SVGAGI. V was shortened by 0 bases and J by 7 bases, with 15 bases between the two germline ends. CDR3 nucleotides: TGTGCCAGCAGTTACTCGGGCAGCTGGGGGCGTGAAAAACTGTTTTTT. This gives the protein CASSYSGSWGREKLFF.

CDR3 bases: TGTGCCAGCAGCCAAGTGACGCAGGGGGGAACCGGGGAGCTGTTTTTT. It is translated as CASSQVTQGGTGELFF. This rearrangement joins TRBV4-2 to TRBJ2-2, with D tentatively TRBD1 (7 bases). This CDR3 is built from 16 residues. The germline V gene has CDR1 LGHNA and CDR2 YNFKEQ. V lost 1 base and J 5 bases, leaving 14 bases between the germline ends.

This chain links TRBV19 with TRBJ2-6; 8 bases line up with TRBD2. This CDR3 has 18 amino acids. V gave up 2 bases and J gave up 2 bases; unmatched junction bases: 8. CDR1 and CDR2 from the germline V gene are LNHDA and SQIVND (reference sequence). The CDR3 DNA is TGTGCCAGTAGTATAATAGGCGGGGGGCGAGCTGGGGCCAACGTCCTGACTTTC. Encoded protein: CASSIIGGGRAGANVLTF.

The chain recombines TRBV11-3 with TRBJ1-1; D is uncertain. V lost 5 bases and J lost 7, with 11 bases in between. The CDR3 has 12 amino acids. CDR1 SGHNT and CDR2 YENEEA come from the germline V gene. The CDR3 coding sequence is TGTGCCAGCAGCCCCTGGGCAGGTGAAGCTTTCTTT. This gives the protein CASSPWAGEAFF.

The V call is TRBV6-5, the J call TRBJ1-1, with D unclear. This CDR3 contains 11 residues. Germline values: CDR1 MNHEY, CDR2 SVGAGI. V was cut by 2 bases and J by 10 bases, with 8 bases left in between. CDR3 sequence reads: CASSYVGLAFF. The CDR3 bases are TGTGCCAGCAGTTACGTTGGCTTAGCTTTCTTT.

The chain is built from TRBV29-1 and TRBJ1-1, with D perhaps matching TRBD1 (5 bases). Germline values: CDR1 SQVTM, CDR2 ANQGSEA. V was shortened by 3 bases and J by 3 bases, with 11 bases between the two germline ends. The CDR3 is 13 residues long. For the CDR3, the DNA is TGCAGCGTTGAGGGGGGAACGCACACTGAAGCTTTCTTT. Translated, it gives CSVEGGTHTEAFF.

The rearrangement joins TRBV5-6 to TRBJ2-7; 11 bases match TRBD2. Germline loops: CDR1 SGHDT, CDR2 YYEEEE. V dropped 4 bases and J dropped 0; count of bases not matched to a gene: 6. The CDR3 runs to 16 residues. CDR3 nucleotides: TGTGCCAGCAGCCCCGGACTAGCGGGCCCCTCCTACGAGCAGTACTTC. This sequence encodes CASSPGLAGPSYEQYF.

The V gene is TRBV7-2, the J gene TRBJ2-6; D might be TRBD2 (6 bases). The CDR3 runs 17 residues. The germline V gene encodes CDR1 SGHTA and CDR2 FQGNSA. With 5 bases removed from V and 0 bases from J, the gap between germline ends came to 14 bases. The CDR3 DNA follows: TGTGCCAGCAGCCCGGGGGAGTTTTACTCTGGGGCCAACGTCCTGACTTTC. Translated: CASSPGEFYSGANVLTF.

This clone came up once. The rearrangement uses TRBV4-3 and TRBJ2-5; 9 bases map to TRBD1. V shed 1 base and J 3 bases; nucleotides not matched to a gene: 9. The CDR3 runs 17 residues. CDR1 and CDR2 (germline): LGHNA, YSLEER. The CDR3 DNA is TGCGCCAGCAGCCAAGGCTACAGACAGGGGGTTGAAGAGACCCAGTACTTC. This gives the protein CASSQGYRQGVEETQYF.

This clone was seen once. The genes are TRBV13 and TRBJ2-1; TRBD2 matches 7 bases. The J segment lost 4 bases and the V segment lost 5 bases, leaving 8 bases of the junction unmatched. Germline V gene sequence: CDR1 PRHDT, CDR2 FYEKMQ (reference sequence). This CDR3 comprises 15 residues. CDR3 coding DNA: TGTGCCAGCAGCAATAACCCGGGGGGTTACAATGAGCAGTTCTTC. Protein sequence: CASSNNPGGYNEQFF.

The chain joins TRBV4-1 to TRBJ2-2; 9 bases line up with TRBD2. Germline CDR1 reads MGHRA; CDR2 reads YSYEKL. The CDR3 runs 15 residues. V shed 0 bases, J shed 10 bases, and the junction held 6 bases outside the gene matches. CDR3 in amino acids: CASSQDLAGRMELFF. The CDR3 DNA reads TGCGCCAGCAGCCAAGATCTAGCGGGAAGGATGGAGCTGTTTTTT.

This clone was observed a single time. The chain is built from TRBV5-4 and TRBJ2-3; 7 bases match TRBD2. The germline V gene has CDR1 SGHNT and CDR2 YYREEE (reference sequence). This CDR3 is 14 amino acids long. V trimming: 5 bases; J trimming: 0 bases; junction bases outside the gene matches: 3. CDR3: CASRRESSTDTQYF. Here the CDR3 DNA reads TGTGCCAGCAGGCGGGAGTCGAGCACAGATACGCAGTATTTT.

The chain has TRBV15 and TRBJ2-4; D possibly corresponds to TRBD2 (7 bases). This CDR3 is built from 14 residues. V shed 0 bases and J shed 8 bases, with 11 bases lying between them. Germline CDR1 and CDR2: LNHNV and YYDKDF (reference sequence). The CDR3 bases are TGTGCCACCAGCAGAGAAGGGGGGGCAGACATTCAGTACTTC. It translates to CATSREGGADIQYF. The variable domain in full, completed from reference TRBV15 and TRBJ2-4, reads DAMVIQNPRYQVTQFGKPVTLSCSQTLNHNVMYWYQQKSSQAPKLLFHYYDKDFNNEADTPDNFQSRRPNTSFCFLDIRSPGLGDTAMYLCATSREGGADIQYFGAGTRLSVL.

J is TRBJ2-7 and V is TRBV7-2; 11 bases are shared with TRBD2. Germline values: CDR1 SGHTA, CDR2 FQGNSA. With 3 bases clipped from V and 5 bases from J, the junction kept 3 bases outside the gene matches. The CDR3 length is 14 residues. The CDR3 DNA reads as TGTGCCAGCAGCTTTAGCGGGGGGGCCGACGAGCAGTACTTC. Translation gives CASSFSGGADEQYF. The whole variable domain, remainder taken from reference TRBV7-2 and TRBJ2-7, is GAGVSQSPSNKVTEKGKDVELRCDPISGHTALYWYRQSLGQGLEFLIYFQGNSAPDKSGLPSDRFSAERTGGSVSTLTIQRTQQEDSAVYLCASSFSGGADEQYFGPGTRLTVT.

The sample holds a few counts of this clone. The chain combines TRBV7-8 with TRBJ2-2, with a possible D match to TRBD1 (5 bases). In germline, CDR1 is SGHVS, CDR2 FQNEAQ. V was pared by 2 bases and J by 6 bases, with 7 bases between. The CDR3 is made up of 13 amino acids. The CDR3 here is CASSLFRAGELFF. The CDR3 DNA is TGTGCCAGCAGCTTATTCAGGGCCGGGGAGCTGTTTTTT.

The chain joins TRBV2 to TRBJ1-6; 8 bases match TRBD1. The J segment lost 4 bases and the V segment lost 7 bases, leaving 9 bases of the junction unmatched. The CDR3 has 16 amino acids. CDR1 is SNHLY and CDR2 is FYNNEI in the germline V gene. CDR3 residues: CASTAGGINYNSPLHF. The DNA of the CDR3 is TGTGCCAGCACGGCAGGGGGCATAAATTATAATTCACCCCTCCACTTT. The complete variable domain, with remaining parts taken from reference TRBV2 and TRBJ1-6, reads EPEVTQTPSHQVTQMGQEVILRCVPISNHLYFYWYRQILGQKVEFLVSFYNNEISEKSEIFDDQFSVERPDGSNFTLKIRSTKLEDSAMYFCASTAGGINYNSPLHFGNGTRLTVT.

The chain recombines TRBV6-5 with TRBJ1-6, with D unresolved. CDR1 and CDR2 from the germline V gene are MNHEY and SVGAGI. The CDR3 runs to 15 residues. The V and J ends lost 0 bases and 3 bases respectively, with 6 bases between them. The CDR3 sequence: CASSYSQVYNSPLHF. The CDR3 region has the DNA TGTGCCAGCAGTTACTCGCAGGTCTATAATTCACCCCTCCACTTT.

CDR3 sequence (DNA): TGTGCCAGCAGTTTCAGCGGGAGAATCAATGAGCAGTTCTTC. Its translation is CASSFSGRINEQFF. J is TRBJ2-1 and V is TRBV28; 8 nucleotides match TRBD2. Germline lookup yields CDR1 MDHEN and CDR2 SYDVKM. V lost 3 bases to trimming and J lost 6 bases; unmatched junction nucleotides: 4. This CDR3 has 14 residues.

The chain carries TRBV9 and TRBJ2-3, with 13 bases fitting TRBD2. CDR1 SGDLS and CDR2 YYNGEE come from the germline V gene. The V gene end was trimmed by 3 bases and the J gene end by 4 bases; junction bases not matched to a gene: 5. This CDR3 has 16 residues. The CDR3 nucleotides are TGTGCCAGCAGCGCTACTAGCGGGAGGGCCCCAGATACGCAGTATTTT. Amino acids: CASSATSGRAPDTQYF.

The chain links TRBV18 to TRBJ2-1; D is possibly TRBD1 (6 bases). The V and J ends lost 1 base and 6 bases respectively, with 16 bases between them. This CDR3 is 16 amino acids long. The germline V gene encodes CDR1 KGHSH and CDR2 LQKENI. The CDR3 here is CASSPLVTGKGNEQFF. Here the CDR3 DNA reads TGTGCCAGCTCACCACTAGTCACAGGGAAGGGCAATGAGCAGTTCTTC.